This TCR beta chain was documented in a study of T-cell memory formation after mild COVID-19. Turning to the study itself: Among the donors, TCR clusters were largely specific to each donor.

TCRdb re-analysed the 5' RACE reads in MiXCR, keeping a single row per CDR3 protein. Among around 450,000 distinct CDR3 sequences, 20% to 30% were seen once, and the ten largest hold 8.5% to 10%. Findings of the study overall: The study found contracting CD4+ clones mainly in CM and EM and contracting CD8+ clones in EMRA. A balance of CD4 and CD8 characterized clones contracting day 15 to 85, whereas later expanders leaned CD4+.

Concerning this clonotype itself: Its matching antigen is unknown.

The CDR3 covers 14 residues. The V gene end was trimmed by 5 bases and the J gene end by 10 bases; junction bases not matched to a gene: 9. The germline gives CDR1 SQVTM, CDR2 ANQGSEA. Material: PBMCs or a T cell subset sorted from them (not recorded which). The genes are TRBV29-1 and TRBJ1-6; TRBD1 matches at 9 bases. This TCR came from an adult woman who had mild COVID-19 (a few samples of this study predate the infection). Cell type and time point are not known. The CDR3: CSVTTGTGFSPLHF. The CDR3 DNA reads TGCAGCGTTACTACCGGGACAGGGTTCTCACCCCTCCACTTT.